The clone carrying this T cell receptor (beta chain) was seen only a few times. Authors' data handling: For nucleated cells, counts were estimated from reference gene primer amplification. Method: immunoSEQ multiplex PCR; TCRdb's copy keeps in-frame clones and lacks some. D and trimming come from the DNA, and the V and J calls and clone size come from that table. The sample lists some 240,000 clones, around 80% occurring once. This sample was included in a study of blood T cell repertoires in COVID-19. Study in general: Specimens from acute and convalescent COVID-19 originated in the United States, Italy and Spain. PBMCs, B-cell-depleted T cells, or T cells were the source of the cDNA or gDNA that made up the material.

V shed 4 bases and J shed 6 bases, with 7 bases lying between them. There are 13 residues in the CDR3. The germline V gene encodes CDR1 SNHLY and CDR2 FYNNEI. The chain couples TRBV2 to TRBJ1-6, with unresolved D. The sequence was obtained from a woman between 35 and 50 years old who had recovered from COVID-19. Sequenced material: peripheral blood. CDR3 region: CASSGNSNSPLHF. Here the CDR3 DNA reads TGTGCCAGCAGTGGGAACAGTAATTCACCCCTCCACTTT. Filled out from reference TRBV2 and TRBJ1-6, the complete variable domain reads EPEVTQTPSHQVTQMGQEVILRCVPISNHLYFYWYRQILGQKVEFLVSFYNNEISEKSEIFDDQFSVERPDGSNFTLKIRSTKLEDSAMYFCASSGNSNSPLHFGNGTRLTVT.